This TCR beta chain is from a study of T cells in Graves' hyperthyroidism and ophthalmopathy. Study details: The blood sample was taken at first diagnosis, before treatment began.

The study's findings and limits: Among clonotypes expanded in thyroid above 0.001, most were also found in blood.

V was pared by 5 bases and J by 5 bases, with 17 bases of the junction left unmatched. Germline CDR1 and CDR2: SGHRS and YFSETQ. The CDR3 is made up of 17 amino acids. Amplification yielded TCR beta CDR3 regions, with RNA transcripts as the source. First-round RT-PCR of the TCR CDR3 relied on the HTBI primer set. TCRdb ran MiXCR on the multiplex PCR reads and lists one entry per CDR3 protein. The data contain roughly 350,000 distinct CDR3 sequences, roughly 15% of them singletons. This clonotype was found many times. What it binds is unknown. Using around 10 ml of fresh peripheral blood, PBMCs were prepared.

The sample comprised blood. The TCR sequence derives from a woman aged 25 to 39 with Graves' ophthalmopathy. The chain combines TRBV5-1 with TRBJ2-5; 8 bases are a match to TRBD1. CDR3 DNA sequence: TGCGCCAGCAGTTATTCAGCTACCGGGACAGGAGGGGAGACCCAGTACTTC. It codes for CASSYSATGTGGETQYF. Using reference TRBV5-1 and TRBJ2-5 for the parts outside the CDR3, the full variable domain is KAGVTQTPRYLIKTRGQQVTLSCSPISGHRSVSWYQQTPGQGLQFLFEYFSETQRNKGNFPGRFSGRQFSNSRSEMNVSTLELGDSALYLCASSYSATGTGGETQYFGPGTRLLVL.